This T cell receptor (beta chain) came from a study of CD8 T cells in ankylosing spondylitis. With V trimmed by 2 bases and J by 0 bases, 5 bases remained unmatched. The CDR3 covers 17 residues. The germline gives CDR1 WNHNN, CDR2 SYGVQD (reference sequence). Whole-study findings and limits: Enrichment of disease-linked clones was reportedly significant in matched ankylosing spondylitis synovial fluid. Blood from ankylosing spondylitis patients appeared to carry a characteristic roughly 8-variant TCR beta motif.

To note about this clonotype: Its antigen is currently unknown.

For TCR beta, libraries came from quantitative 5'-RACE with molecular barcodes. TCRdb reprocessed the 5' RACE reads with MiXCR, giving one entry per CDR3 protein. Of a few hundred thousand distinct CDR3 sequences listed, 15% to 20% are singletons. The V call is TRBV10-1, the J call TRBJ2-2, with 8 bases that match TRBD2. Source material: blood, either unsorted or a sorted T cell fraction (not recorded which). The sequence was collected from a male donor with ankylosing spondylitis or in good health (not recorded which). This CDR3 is CASSEVLAGANTGELFF. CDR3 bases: TGCGCCAGCAGTGAGGTTCTAGCGGGTGCGAACACCGGGGAGCTGTTTTTT.